The 16 T cell receptor beta chains presented below share a single source sample, sequenced in a study of cytomegalovirus exposure and HLA in healthy donors. It was with 60 Vbeta and 13 Jbeta primers that the PCR ran. Assay: immunoSEQ multiplex PCR; the TCRdb copy retains only in-frame clones and omits some. The sample lists 100,000 to 150,000 clones, 70% to 80% occurring once. The sequencing input was PBMCs. The receptors were sampled from a man in his forties in good health and CMV-seropositive.

This clone came up a few times. This rearrangement joins TRBV4-1 to TRBJ2-5; 9 bases are shared with TRBD2. V lost 0 bases to trimming and J lost 3 bases; unmatched junction nucleotides: 11. Germline lookup yields CDR1 MGHRA and CDR2 YSYEKL. This CDR3 has 18 residues. The CDR3 DNA is TGCGCCAGCAGCCAAGATCCGGGCGGGAGGGCCATGGAAGAGACCCAGTACTTC. Encoded protein: CASSQDPGGRAMEETQYF.

This rearrangement joins TRBV4-2 to TRBJ1-2, with 12 nucleotides matching TRBD1. The CDR3 consists of 17 residues. Germline V lookup: CDR1 LGHNA, CDR2 YNFKEQ. V dropped 0 bases and J dropped 4; count of bases not matched to a gene: 6. CDR3 sequence reads: CASSQEGGQGALYGYTF. CDR3 bases: TGTGCCAGCAGCCAAGAAGGGGGACAGGGGGCGCTCTATGGCTACACCTTC.

The chain joins TRBV29-1 to TRBJ1-1; 7 bases are shared with TRBD1. This CDR3 is built from 13 residues. CDR1 and CDR2 (germline): SQVTM, ANQGSEA. V lost 5 bases to trimming and J lost 3 bases; unmatched junction nucleotides: 6. CDR3 in DNA: TGCAGCGTTACGGGACAGCGGGACACTGAAGCTTTCTTT. Encoded protein: CSVTGQRDTEAFF.

The V and J genes are TRBV7-3 and TRBJ2-7; D is ambiguous. V lost 5 bases to trimming and J lost 3 bases, with 11 bases between them. Per germline, CDR1 SGHTA and CDR2 FQGTGA. The CDR3 covers 13 residues. DNA for the CDR3: TGTGCCAGCAGCCCAAATTCGGGCTACGAGCAGTACTTC. Its protein product is CASSPNSGYEQYF.

In DNA, the CDR3 is TGCAGCGCCAGCCTGGGACAGGCGAACACTGAAGCTTTCTTT. Its translation is CSASLGQANTEAFF. J is TRBJ1-1 and V is TRBV29-1; TRBD1 aligns across 8 bases. This CDR3 region has 14 residues. Germline CDR1 reads SQVTM; CDR2 reads ANQGSEA. V shed 7 bases and J 1 base; nucleotides not matched to a gene: 8.

This clone was picked up a small number of times. CDR3 residues: CASSQDFRGTDTQYF. CDR3 sequence (DNA): TGTGCCAGCAGCCAGGACTTCCGGGGCACAGATACGCAGTATTTT. The chain has TRBV14 and TRBJ2-3, with D maybe TRBD2 (5 bases). Germline CDR1 is SGHDN and CDR2 is FVKESK. The CDR3 consists of 15 residues. With 3 bases removed from V and 1 base from J, the gap between germline ends came to 11 bases. Supplemented by reference TRBV14 and TRBJ2-3, the full variable domain reads EAGVTQFPSHSVIEKGQTVTLRCDPISGHDNLYWYRRVMGKEIKFLLHFVKESKQDESGMPNNRFLAERTGGTYSTLKVQPAELEDSGVYFCASSQDFRGTDTQYFGPGTRLTVL.

The chain joins TRBV11-2 to TRBJ1-2, with unresolved D. From germline, CDR1 is SGHAT and CDR2 FQNNGV. This CDR3 is 14 amino acids long. V lost 5 bases and J lost 2, with 12 bases in between. CDR3: CASSPAAQNYGYTF. CDR3 in DNA: TGTGCCAGCAGCCCCGCGGCTCAGAACTATGGCTACACCTTC. The full variable domain, with the rest looked up from reference TRBV11-2 and TRBJ1-2, is EAGVAQSPRYKIIEKRQSVAFWCNPISGHATLYWYQQILGQGPKLLIQFQNNGVVDDSQLPKDRFSAERLKGVDSTLKIQPAKLEDSAVYLCASSPAAQNYGYTFGSGTRLTVV.

This clone was seen only a few times. V and J are TRBV19 and TRBJ1-5; 9 bases fit TRBD1. Trimming removed 5 bases from V and 4 bases from J; junction bases left unmatched: 3. There are 14 residues in the CDR3. CDR1 LNHDA and CDR2 SQIVND come from the germline V gene (reference sequence). The CDR3 reads CASSWDRANQPQHF. CDR3 bases: TGTGCCAGTAGTTGGGACAGGGCGAATCAGCCCCAGCATTTT. The full variable domain, its missing parts supplied by reference TRBV19 and TRBJ1-5, is DGGITQSPKYLFRKEGQNVTLSCEQNLNHDAMYWYRQDPGQGLRLIYYSQIVNDFQKGDIAEGYSVSREKKESFPLTVTSAQKNPTAFYLCASSWDRANQPQHFGDGTRLSIL.

V gene TRBV29-1 combines with J gene TRBJ2-1, with 12 bases lining up with TRBD2. The trim removed 4 bases at V and 2 bases at J, leaving 3 bases unmatched. Germline CDR1 SQVTM, CDR2 ANQGSEA. CDR3 size: 15 residues. The CDR3 DNA reads TGCAGCGTTGCGGGACTAGCGGGTCCCTACAATGAGCAGTTCTTC. Its translation: CSVAGLAGPYNEQFF.

This rearrangement joins TRBV27 to TRBJ2-5; 8 nucleotides line up with TRBD1. Unmatched junction bases numbered 11, after V lost 5 bases and J lost 6 bases. The CDR3 contains 15 residues. Germline V lookup: CDR1 MNHEY, CDR2 SMNVEV (reference sequence). The CDR3 DNA follows: TGTGCCAGCAGTGCACGCCGGACAGGGTTGCAGACCCAGTACTTC. Translated, it gives CASSARRTGLQTQYF.

The V gene is TRBV12-5, the J gene TRBJ2-1, with a tentative D call TRBD2 (7 bases). The CDR3 spans 14 residues. Germline assignment: CDR1 LGHNT and CDR2 FRNRAP. V was cut by 3 bases and J by 4 bases, with 10 bases left in between. This chain's CDR3 is CASGFRGGYNEQFF. In DNA form, the CDR3 reads TGTGCTAGTGGTTTTAGGGGGGGATACAATGAGCAGTTCTTC. Filled out from reference TRBV12-5 and TRBJ2-1, the complete variable domain reads DARVTQTPRHKVTEMGQEVTMRCQPILGHNTVFWYRQTMMQGLELLAYFRNRAPLDDSGMPKDRFSAEMPDATLATLKIQPSEPRDSAVYFCASGFRGGYNEQFFGPGTRLTVL.

J is TRBJ1-1 and V is TRBV14; TRBD1 matches at 7 bases. Germline CDR1 SGHDN, CDR2 FVKESK. The CDR3 length is 13 residues. V dropped 6 bases and J dropped 2; count of bases not matched to a gene: 3. The CDR3 DNA sequence: TGTGCCAGCAGACAGGGGCCTAACACTGAAGCTTTCTTT. As protein: CASRQGPNTEAFF.

The genes are TRBV19 and TRBJ2-4, with TRBD2 matching 14 bases. Per germline, CDR1 LNHDA and CDR2 SQIVND (reference sequence). The junction had 5 bases not matched to a gene; V was cut back by 7 bases and J by 6 bases. The length of the CDR3 is 15 residues. The CDR3 region is CASIGTSGSVNIQYF. The CDR3 DNA reads TGTGCCAGTATTGGGACTAGCGGGAGCGTAAACATTCAGTACTTC. Full variable domain (missing parts from reference TRBV19 and TRBJ2-4): DGGITQSPKYLFRKEGQNVTLSCEQNLNHDAMYWYRQDPGQGLRLIYYSQIVNDFQKGDIAEGYSVSREKKESFPLTVTSAQKNPTAFYLCASIGTSGSVNIQYFGAGTRLSVL.

The genes are TRBV5-4 and TRBJ2-3; weak D call: TRBD1 (5 bases). The CDR3 is 15 residues long. V lost 2 bases and J 0 bases, leaving 10 bases between the germline ends. Germline V CDR1 and CDR2: SGHNT, YYREEE (reference sequence). For the CDR3, the DNA is TGTGCCAGCAGCTTTGACAGCACTAGCACAGATACGCAGTATTTT. This gives the protein CASSFDSTSTDTQYF.

The CDR3, as DNA: TGTGCCAGCAGACGAGGAGATGGCTACACCTTC. Translating gives CASRRGDGYTF. V gene TRBV6-5 combines with J gene TRBJ1-2, with D hard to call. Germline loops: CDR1 MNHEY, CDR2 SVGAGI. This CDR3 has 11 amino acids. Trimming removed 6 bases from V and 6 bases from J, with 8 bases in between.

The chain combines TRBV6-5 with TRBJ2-7; D not certain. Germline CDR1 and CDR2: MNHEY and SVGAGI. V was trimmed by 6 bases and J by 6 bases, leaving 9 bases between them. The CDR3 sequence is 11 residues long. In DNA form, the CDR3 reads TGTGCCAGCAGCATGTTCGGCGAGCAGTACTTC. Its protein product is CASSMFGEQYF.